This passage covers 19 T cell receptor beta chains from one sample sequenced in a study of blood T cell repertoires in COVID-19. Data came from immunoSEQ multiplex PCR; TCRdb stores just in-frame clones and leaves some out. Among 30,000 to 40,000 clones listed, more than 85% were seen once. Sequenced input: peripheral blood. The receptors here all came from a human donor in a cohort sampled during active COVID-19.

The chain recombines TRBV18 with TRBJ1-2; 10 positions agree with TRBD1. The junction had 6 bases not matched to a gene; V was cut back by 3 bases and J by 2 bases. This CDR3 comprises 16 residues. Looked up from germline, CDR1 is KGHSH and CDR2 is LQKENI. In DNA form, the CDR3 reads TGTGCCAGCTCACCCCCAAGGGACAGGGGAAACTATGGCTACACCTTC. Encoded protein: CASSPPRDRGNYGYTF. Using reference TRBV18 and TRBJ1-2 for the parts outside the CDR3, the full variable domain is NAGVMQNPRHLVRRRGQEARLRCSPMKGHSHVYWYRQLPEEGLKFMVYLQKENIIDESGMPKERFSAEFPKEGPSILRIQQVVRGDSAAYFCASSPPRDRGNYGYTFGSGTRLTVV.

This clone is termed medium-sized. The chain carries TRBV15 and TRBJ2-5, with D perhaps TRBD2 (6 bases). The CDR3 is 16 residues long. V lost 5 bases and J lost 0, with 16 bases in between. CDR1 is LNHNV and CDR2 is YYDKDF in the germline V gene (reference sequence). The CDR3 loop is CATSSIPEGYQETQYF. In nucleotides, the CDR3 is TGTGCCACCAGCTCCATCCCGGAGGGATACCAAGAGACCCAGTACTTC.

This chain joins TRBV19 and TRBJ2-1, with TRBD2 matching 13 bases. Germline V gene lookup returns CDR1 LNHDA and CDR2 SQIVND (reference sequence). The CDR3 is 18 amino acids. The junction had 10 bases not matched to a gene; V was cut back by 5 bases and J by 3 bases. The CDR3 sequence: CASSGTSGVFGYYNEQFF. The DNA of the CDR3 is TGTGCCAGTAGTGGGACTAGCGGGGTTTTTGGGTACTACAATGAGCAGTTCTTC.

The CDR3 reads CASNGGSSYNEQFF. CDR3 sequence (DNA): TGTGCCAGCAATGGCGGCAGCTCCTACAATGAGCAGTTCTTC. The chain carries TRBV28 and TRBJ2-1; D uncertain. Germline V gene data show CDR1 as MDHEN and CDR2 as SYDVKM. V lost 7 bases and J lost 0, with 10 bases in between. This CDR3 is built from 14 residues. The variable domain in full, completed from reference TRBV28 and TRBJ2-1, reads DVKVTQSSRYLVKRTGEKVFLECVQDMDHENMFWYRQDPGLGLRLIYFSYDVKMKEKGDIPEGYSVSREKKERFSLILESASTNQTSMYLCASNGGSSYNEQFFGPGTRLTVL.

CDR3 sequence: CASSLGVRVWEGLDNEQFF. The CDR3 DNA reads TGTGCCAGCAGCTTAGGAGTTCGGGTTTGGGAGGGACTGGACAATGAGCAGTTCTTC. The rearrangement links TRBV7-2 to TRBJ2-1; 7 bases are a match to TRBD2. The V and J ends lost 1 base and 5 bases, in that order; junction bases with no gene match: 17. CDR3 length equals 19 residues. From germline, CDR1 is SGHTA and CDR2 FQGNSA.

The J gene is TRBJ1-4, the V gene TRBV4-2, with 7 positions matching TRBD1. The CDR3 has 16 amino acids. J gave up 8 bases and V 4 bases, and 13 bases lay outside the gene matches. Germline V CDR1 and CDR2: LGHNA, YNFKEQ. The CDR3 nucleotides are TGTGCCAGCAGCCGGAACACAGGGGCAGGCTCCGAAAAACTGTTTTTT. This sequence encodes CASSRNTGAGSEKLFF.

The gene calls are TRBV27 and TRBJ2-1; maybe TRBD2 (6 bases). Trimming removed 5 bases at V and 4 bases at J, with 21 bases between. From germline, CDR1 is MNHEY and CDR2 SMNVEV (reference sequence). The CDR3 runs to 17 residues. CDR3 loop: CASSLREAGSAYNEQFF. CDR3 coding DNA: TGTGCCAGCAGTCTAAGGGAGGCAGGGTCGGCATACAATGAGCAGTTCTTC.

The rearrangement joins TRBV9 to TRBJ2-7; 8 bases map to TRBD1. Trimming at V came to 4 bases and at J to 4 bases, leaving 10 bases not matched to a gene. CDR3 length: 15 residues. Germline CDR1 and CDR2: SGDLS and YYNGEE. CDR3 DNA: TGTGCCAGCAGCCCCGAGCCGGGACAGGAGTACGAGCAGTACTTC. Encoded protein: CASSPEPGQEYEQYF.

In nucleotides, the CDR3 is TGCGCCAGCAGCTTACCGGGACTAGCGGATTACAATGAGCAGTTCTTC. Protein sequence: CASSLPGLADYNEQFF. The genes are TRBV5-1 and TRBJ2-1, with 11 bases that match TRBD2. With 2 bases clipped from V and 4 bases from J, the junction kept 5 bases outside the gene matches. The CDR3 has 16 residues. Per germline, CDR1 SGHRS and CDR2 YFSETQ.

The CDR3 coding sequence is TGTGCCAGCAGCTTGTTTGTCGGTAACACCGGGGAGCTGTTTTTT. As protein: CASSLFVGNTGELFF. The V gene is TRBV5-4, the J gene TRBJ2-2; D remains unclear. Germline loops: CDR1 SGHNT, CDR2 YYREEE (reference sequence). Trimming pared 1 base from V and 2 bases from J, leaving 9 bases between. This CDR3 is built from 15 residues. Combining the CDR3 with reference TRBV5-4 and TRBJ2-2 gives the whole variable domain ETGVTQSPTHLIKTRGQQVTLRCSSQSGHNTVSWYQQALGQGPQFIFQYYREEENGRGNFPPRFSGLQFPNYSSELNVNALELDDSALYLCASSLFVGNTGELFFGEGSRLTVL.

This clone was detected only a few times. V and J are TRBV27 and TRBJ2-1; D gene unclear. The CDR3 runs 17 residues. The ends were cut back, 2 bases at V and 4 bases at J, with 18 bases in the middle. Germline V gene sequence: CDR1 MNHEY, CDR2 SMNVEV (reference sequence). The DNA for the CDR3 is TGTGCCAGCAGTTTAACCCCACCCCAGGAAGAATACAATGAGCAGTTCTTC. Amino acid sequence: CASSLTPPQEEYNEQFF.

The chain employs TRBV21-1 and TRBJ2-2; TRBD1 is the table's D call and was not checked against the DNA. TRBV21-1 is reported as a pseudogene. There are 15 residues in the CDR3. DNA of the CDR3: TGTGCCAGCAGCAAAAGGACAGTGAACACCGGGGAGCTGTTTTTT. Translating gives CASSKRTVNTGELFF.

The chain uses TRBV9 and TRBJ2-1; 11 positions match TRBD2. This CDR3 contains 16 residues. Looked up from germline, CDR1 is SGDLS and CDR2 is YYNGEE. With 4 bases clipped from V and 3 bases from J, the junction kept 6 bases outside the gene matches. The CDR3 protein is CASSPDLAGGYNEQFF. In DNA form, the CDR3 reads TGTGCCAGCAGCCCAGACCTAGCGGGGGGCTACAATGAGCAGTTCTTC.

The rearrangement uses TRBV5-1 and TRBJ2-1; 9 positions agree with TRBD2. The CDR3 is made up of 14 amino acids. Losses at the gene ends were 4 bases for V and 4 bases for J; bases not matched to a gene: 3. Germline CDR1 reads SGHRS; CDR2 reads YFSETQ. The DNA of the CDR3 is TGCGCCAGCAGCGGACTAGCGCAGTACAATGAGCAGTTCTTC. This sequence encodes CASSGLAQYNEQFF. Based on the CDR3 plus reference TRBV5-1 and TRBJ2-1, the full variable domain is KAGVTQTPRYLIKTRGQQVTLSCSPISGHRSVSWYQQTPGQGLQFLFEYFSETQRNKGNFPGRFSGRQFSNSRSEMNVSTLELGDSALYLCASSGLAQYNEQFFGPGTRLTVL.

This sequence joins TRBV3-1 (or the pseudogene TRBV3-2) and TRBJ1-2, with D possibly matching TRBD1 (6 bases). This CDR3 region has 14 residues. Germline V lookup: CDR1 LGHDT, CDR2 YNNKEL (reference sequence). V was cut by 0 bases and J by 4 bases, with 9 bases left in between. For the CDR3, the DNA is TGTGCCAGCAGCCAAGATCCAGGGGTCTATGGCTACACCTTC. This gives the protein CASSQDPGVYGYTF.

The chain carries TRBV5-6 and TRBJ2-1; maybe TRBD2 (7 bases). V was shortened by 4 bases and J by 6 bases, with 14 bases between the two germline ends. In germline, CDR1 is SGHDT, CDR2 YYEEEE. The CDR3 is 14 residues long. The CDR3 sequence is CASSRGAGPNEQFF. The CDR3 DNA reads TGTGCCAGCAGCCGGGGGGCGGGTCCCAATGAGCAGTTCTTC. The whole variable domain, filled in from reference TRBV5-6 and TRBJ2-1, reads DAGVTQSPTHLIKTRGQQVTLRCSPKSGHDTVSWYQQALGQGPQFIFQYYEEEERQRGNFPDRFSGHQFPNYSSELNVNALLLGDSALYLCASSRGAGPNEQFFGPGTRLTVL.

The V and J genes are TRBV7-9 and TRBJ2-1; 9 nucleotides line up with TRBD2. Germline V CDR1 and CDR2: SEHNR, FQNEAQ (reference sequence). The CDR3 contains 15 residues. V shed 5 bases and J 9 bases; nucleotides not matched to a gene: 11. The CDR3 loop reads CASSLISSGKGEQFF. CDR3 bases: TGTGCCAGCAGCCTAATATCTAGCGGGAAGGGTGAGCAGTTCTTC.

The chain couples TRBV4-3 to TRBJ2-3; 7 bases are a match to TRBD1. The J segment lost 2 bases and the V segment lost 3 bases, leaving 8 bases of the junction unmatched. There are 16 residues in the CDR3. CDR1 is LGHNA, CDR2 YSLEER, per germline. The CDR3 coding sequence is TGCGCCAGCAGCCACATCCGGGACAGCAACACAGATACGCAGTATTTT. Translated, it gives CASSHIRDSNTDTQYF.

The chain is built from TRBV30 and TRBJ1-6; D possibly corresponds to TRBD1 (5 bases). Germline values: CDR1 GTSNPN, CDR2 SVGIG (reference sequence). Trimming removed 2 bases from V and 6 bases from J, with 11 bases in between. The CDR3 extends over 14 amino acids. CDR3 nucleotides: TGTGCCTGGAGTTCCGACAGCTTTAATTCACCCCTCCACTTT. Amino acids: CAWSSDSFNSPLHF.